One sample yielded the 14 T cell receptor beta chains listed below, sequenced in a study of CD8 T cells in Susac syndrome. RNA amounts of about 0.5 to 1 ug underwent reverse transcription with random hexamers. TCRdb re-analysed the immunoSEQ multiplex PCR reads in MiXCR, keeping a single row per CDR3 protein. Of approximately 120,000 distinct CDR3 sequences listed, over 90% are singletons. The sequenced material came from CD4+ T cells from PBMCs. Source of these receptors: a human donor in good health.

The chain couples TRBV6-5 to TRBJ1-1, with D unresolved. There are 13 residues in the CDR3. Germline CDR1 MNHEY, CDR2 SVGAGI. V lost 7 bases, J lost 1 base, and 10 bases lay in between. For the CDR3, the DNA is TGTGCCAGCACTCCGGGCGGGAACACTGAAGCTTTCTTT. It translates to CASTPGGNTEAFF.

V is TRBV2 and J is TRBJ2-7; 8 bases are shared with TRBD1. V was pared by 0 bases and J by 4 bases, with 5 bases of the junction left unmatched. The length of the CDR3 is 15 residues. Germline V gives CDR1 SNHLY, CDR2 FYNNEI. This chain's CDR3 is CASSEAAGGAYEQYF. CDR3 nucleotides: TGTGCCAGCAGTGAAGCGGCAGGGGGCGCATACGAGCAGTACTTC.

This clonotype was observed a single time. The chain employs TRBV12-3 or TRBV12-4 and TRBJ2-7; 9 nucleotides align to TRBD2. J was trimmed by 6 bases and V by 5 bases; bases with no gene match: 8. CDR3 length: 14 residues. The CDR3 bases are TGTGCCAGCAGTCCGCGGGGGGGGCTTGGCGAGCAGTACTTC. Amino acids: CASSPRGGLGEQYF.

The chain links TRBV10-2 to TRBJ2-2; tentatively, D is TRBD2 (5 bases). V lost 8 bases to trimming and J lost 7 bases, with 17 bases between them. The germline V gene encodes CDR1 WSHSY and CDR2 SAAADI. This CDR3 is built from 14 residues. CDR3 amino acids: CASVRGSTSGELFF. The CDR3 region has the DNA TGCGCCAGCGTCCGCGGATCCACTAGCGGGGAGCTGTTTTTT.

This chain links TRBV30 with TRBJ1-3; D is unclear. Germline V lookup: CDR1 GTSNPN, CDR2 SVGIG (reference sequence). The CDR3 is 12 amino acids. V was shortened by 5 bases and J by 0 bases, with 5 bases between the two germline ends. CDR3 amino acids: CAWAASGNTIYF. CDR3 nucleotide sequence: TGTGCCTGGGCGGCCTCTGGAAACACCATATATTTT.

J is TRBJ2-7 and V is TRBV6-5; D is ambiguous. The germline V gene has CDR1 MNHEY and CDR2 SVGAGI. V lost 2 bases and J 3 bases, leaving 11 bases between the germline ends. This CDR3 spans 14 amino acids. CDR3 sequence reads: CASSYTGPGYEQYF. The CDR3 DNA sequence: TGTGCCAGCAGTTACACTGGGCCCGGCTACGAGCAGTACTTC.

This chain uses TRBV20-1 with TRBJ1-3; D uncertain. Germline V gene sequence: CDR1 DFQATT, CDR2 SNEGSKA (reference sequence). There are 12 residues in the CDR3. V lost 3 bases, J lost 0 bases, and 3 bases lay in between. CDR3 loop: CSASPSGNTIYF. For the CDR3, the DNA is TGCAGTGCTAGTCCCTCTGGAAACACCATATATTTT.

Notes on this clonotype: Germline and junction disagree at one end, which may indicate a read error. J is TRBJ2-1 and V is TRBV7-8; 8 bases map to TRBD2. The CDR3 has 16 amino acids. The V gene's germline CDR1 is SGHVS and CDR2 FQNEAQ. The CDR3 DNA reads as TGTGCCAGCAGCTTAGAACCTAGCGGGCGTTACAATGAGCAGTCCTTC. Amino acid sequence: CASSLEPSGRYNEQSF.

The V gene is TRBV29-1, the J gene TRBJ1-2, with D possibly matching TRBD1 (6 bases). The germline CDR1 and CDR2 sequences are SQVTM and ANQGSEA. This CDR3 has 15 amino acids. The germline V and J ends were trimmed by 8 bases and 7 bases, with 26 bases remaining between them. The CDR3 DNA sequence: TGCAGCACCCTTTTGGAGACACCAGGGGTTCGTGGCTACACCTTC. Protein sequence: CSTLLETPGVRGYTF.

The rearrangement uses TRBV7-9 and TRBJ2-5; D is possibly TRBD2 (6 bases). Trimming stripped 0 bases from V and 4 bases from J, with 12 bases between. The CDR3 runs 15 residues. Germline lookup yields CDR1 SEHNR and CDR2 FQNEAQ (reference sequence). The CDR3 loop reads CASSLAEGRGETQYF. The CDR3 DNA reads TGTGCCAGCAGCTTAGCGGAGGGACGGGGAGAGACCCAGTACTTC.

The rearrangement links TRBV7-2 to TRBJ2-1; the D is unclear. Trimming removed 4 bases at V and 10 bases at J, with 14 bases between. CDR1 is SGHTA and CDR2 is FQGNSA in the germline V gene. There are 13 residues in the CDR3. Here the CDR3 DNA reads TGTGCCAGCAGCTCGCTTGGTCATTTGGAGCAGTTCTTC. It is translated as CASSSLGHLEQFF.

This chain links TRBV20-1 with TRBJ1-2; no clear D gene. The germline V and J ends were trimmed by 7 bases and 0 bases, with 12 bases remaining between them. This CDR3 contains 13 residues. The germline V gene has CDR1 DFQATT and CDR2 SNEGSKA (reference sequence). CDR3 coding DNA: TGCAGTGGAGAGGTGCAAACTAACTATGGCTACACCTTC. Protein: CSGEVQTNYGYTF.

J is TRBJ1-4 and V is TRBV5-1; D is possibly TRBD1 (5 bases). Trimming stripped 2 bases from V and 7 bases from J, with 12 bases between. Germline assignment: CDR1 SGHRS and CDR2 YFSETQ. The CDR3 is 14 residues long. The CDR3, as DNA: TGCGCCAGCAGCTTCCGGGACCCTGGTGAAAAACTGTTTTTT. It is translated as CASSFRDPGEKLFF. The full variable domain, completed using reference TRBV5-1 and TRBJ1-4, is KAGVTQTPRYLIKTRGQQVTLSCSPISGHRSVSWYQQTPGQGLQFLFEYFSETQRNKGNFPGRFSGRQFSNSRSEMNVSTLELGDSALYLCASSFRDPGEKLFFGSGTQLSVL.

The rearrangement uses TRBV7-2 and TRBJ2-2; no reliable D call. Germline V gives CDR1 SGHTA, CDR2 FQGNSA. V dropped 5 bases and J dropped 4 bases, with 14 bases sitting between them. This CDR3 contains 15 residues. CDR3 DNA: TGTGCCAGCAGCCGCACCAGGATACGCACCGGGGAGCTGTTTTTT. Translating gives CASSRTRIRTGELFF.